The 6 T cell receptor beta chains below come from one sample, sequenced in a study of blood T cell repertoires in COVID-19. Here immunoSEQ multiplex PCR was the method, and the copy in TCRdb shows in-frame clones only, minus some. Of 150,000 to 200,000 clones in the sample, about 89% were seen once. The specimen sequenced was peripheral blood. The receptor set was obtained from a man aged 65 to 79 with acute or convalescent COVID-19.

The chain employs TRBV7-9 and TRBJ2-5, with a tentative D call TRBD2 (5 bases). Trimming stripped 1 base from V and 7 bases from J, with 10 bases between. Germline V gene data show CDR1 as SEHNR and CDR2 as FQNEAQ (reference sequence). The length of the CDR3 is 13 residues. CDR3 coding DNA: TGTGCCAGCAGCTTAGTAGGGAGTGGGACCCAGTACTTC. Amino acids: CASSLVGSGTQYF. The whole variable domain, filled in from reference TRBV7-9 and TRBJ2-5, reads DTGVSQNPRHKITKRGQNVTFRCDPISEHNRLYWYRQTLGQGPEFLTYFQNEAQLEKSRLLSDRFSAERPKGSFSTLEIQRTEQGDSAMYLCASSLVGSGTQYFGPGTRLLVL.

This clone was observed a handful of times. The rearrangement uses TRBV28 and TRBJ1-5; the D is unclear. CDR3 size: 12 residues. Trimming removed 6 bases from V and 4 bases from J, with 7 bases in between. CDR1 and CDR2 from the germline V gene are MDHEN and SYDVKM. The CDR3 protein is CASRGPNQPQHF. The CDR3 DNA is TGTGCCAGCAGGGGCCCGAATCAGCCCCAGCATTTT.

The V call is TRBV11-2, the J call TRBJ2-6; no clear D. The CDR3 length is 17 residues. CDR1 and CDR2 (germline): SGHAT, FQNNGV. Deletions cut 1 base from V and 4 bases from J, with 14 bases between. Here the CDR3 DNA reads TGTGCCAGCAGCTTAGGGTCGAGAATCCCCGGGGCCAACGTCCTGACTTTC. This translates into CASSLGSRIPGANVLTF.

The J gene is TRBJ1-2, the V gene TRBV4-3, with a tentative D call TRBD1 (5 bases). The germline V and J ends were trimmed by 1 base and 3 bases, with 12 bases remaining between them. Germline assignment: CDR1 LGHNA and CDR2 YSLEER. This CDR3 has 15 amino acids. The CDR3 protein is CASSQVFGGDYGYTF. CDR3 DNA: TGCGCCAGCAGCCAAGTGTTCGGGGGTGACTATGGCTACACCTTC.

The chain is built from TRBV28 and TRBJ1-2; D not resolved. CDR3 size: 11 residues. Between the trimmed V and J ends, which lost 8 bases and 8 bases, there was a span of 12 bases. Germline V gene sequence: CDR1 MDHEN, CDR2 SYDVKM. The CDR3 region is CASFTGYGYTF. The CDR3 DNA is TGTGCCAGCTTTACGGGGTACGGCTACACCTTC.

The rearrangement joins TRBV2 to TRBJ2-2, with a tentative D call TRBD2 (6 bases). Per germline, CDR1 SNHLY and CDR2 FYNNEI. The ends were cut back, 5 bases at V and 4 bases at J, with 14 bases in the middle. The CDR3 extends over 15 amino acids. This chain's CDR3 is CASSILLASTGELFF. The CDR3 nucleotides read TGTGCCAGCAGTATACTACTAGCTTCCACCGGGGAGCTGTTTTTT. Full variable domain (missing parts from reference TRBV2 and TRBJ2-2): EPEVTQTPSHQVTQMGQEVILRCVPISNHLYFYWYRQILGQKVEFLVSFYNNEISEKSEIFDDQFSVERPDGSNFTLKIRSTKLEDSAMYFCASSILLASTGELFFGEGSRLTVL.